The 27 T cell receptor beta chains below come from one sample, sequenced in a study of cytomegalovirus exposure and HLA in healthy donors (dated by TCRdb to about 2017). To prepare the library, the immunoSEQ multiplex PCR assay was applied. The multiplex PCR relied on a mix of 60 forward primers for TCR Vbeta segments and 13 reverse primers for TCR Jbeta segments. The table comes from immuneACCESS by way of TCRdb, which keeps in-frame sequences with V and J called. Part of the clones is missing from these tables; in studies checked, under half for an unresolved V gene and the rest for unknown reasons. Recorded for this sample are 65,000 to 90,000 clones; roughly four fifths of them occurred a single time. The ten largest clones take up roughly 2% of the sample. The sequenced sample consisted of PBMCs. All receptors come from a man younger than 35 in good health and CMV-seronegative.

The chain combines TRBV5-4 with TRBJ2-3, with a weak D call TRBD2 (5 bases). The CDR3 is 12 amino acids. Germline V gene data show CDR1 as SGHNT and CDR2 as YYREEE (reference sequence). V gave up 4 bases and J gave up 6 bases, with 9 bases separating them. The CDR3 bases are TGTGCCAGCAGCCACGGACTGGATACGCAGTATTTT. Its protein is CASSHGLDTQYF.

A single count supports this clone. This chain uses TRBV7-6 with TRBJ2-3; tentative D call: TRBD1 (5 bases). V was clipped by 1 base and J by 4 bases, with 6 bases between them. The V gene's germline CDR1 is SGHVS and CDR2 FNYEAQ. This CDR3 is built from 13 residues. The CDR3 loop reads CASSLGRADTQYF. The CDR3 nucleotides are TGTGCCAGCAGCTTAGGCAGGGCAGATACGCAGTATTTT. Full variable domain (missing parts from reference TRBV7-6 and TRBJ2-3): GAGVSQSPRYKVTKRGQDVALRCDPISGHVSLYWYRQALGQGPEFLTYFNYEAQQDKSGLPNDRFSAERPEGSISTLTIQRTEQRDSAMYRCASSLGRADTQYFGPGTRLTVL.

The chain has TRBV10-2 and TRBJ2-2; maybe TRBD2 (6 bases). Trimming took off 2 bases at V and 6 bases at J, with 7 bases between the two ends. Germline values: CDR1 WSHSY, CDR2 SAAADI. This CDR3 contains 13 residues. CDR3 region: CASSEGGPGELFF. The CDR3 DNA reads as TGCGCCAGCAGTGAGGGAGGGCCCGGGGAGCTGTTTTTT.

The chain joins TRBV6-1 to TRBJ1-5; 7 bases map to TRBD1. From germline, CDR1 is MNHNS and CDR2 SASEGT. V lost 7 bases to trimming and J lost 6 bases; unmatched junction nucleotides: 6. There are 13 residues in the CDR3. The CDR3: CASIRQGGQPQHF. CDR3 nucleotides: TGTGCCAGCATACGACAGGGTGGTCAGCCCCAGCATTTT.

This clone appeared once. The chain combines TRBV9 with TRBJ2-1, with TRBD2 identical over 9 bases. The germline gives CDR1 SGDLS, CDR2 YYNGEE. The CDR3 runs to 14 residues. The V and J ends lost 8 bases and 7 bases, in that order; junction bases with no gene match: 10. The CDR3 DNA reads as TGTGCCAGTTCAAGCGGGGGGAATACAAATGAGCAGTTCTTC. Residues: CASSSGGNTNEQFF.

The J gene is TRBJ1-1, the V gene TRBV7-8; D may be TRBD1 (6 bases). Germline assignment: CDR1 SGHVS and CDR2 FQNEAQ. Between the trimmed V and J ends, which lost 1 base and 4 bases, there was a span of 13 bases. There are 15 residues in the CDR3. The CDR3 DNA sequence: TGTGCCAGCAGCTTAGAGGGGGTCAGATTCACTGAAGCTTTCTTT. The encoded protein is CASSLEGVRFTEAFF.

The rearrangement links TRBV6-1 to TRBJ1-5, with D unresolved. The CDR3 consists of 15 residues. Germline CDR1 reads MNHNS; CDR2 reads SASEGT. V lost 1 base and J 9 bases, leaving 16 bases between the germline ends. Here the CDR3 reads CASSEVQIPGWPQHF. Written as DNA, the CDR3 is TGTGCCAGCAGTGAAGTACAGATCCCTGGTTGGCCCCAGCATTTT.

The chain is built from TRBV4-2 and TRBJ2-7, with 7 bases that match TRBD1. Per germline, CDR1 LGHNA and CDR2 YNFKEQ. This CDR3 region has 19 residues. The trim removed 4 bases at V and 5 bases at J, leaving 23 bases unmatched. The CDR3 region has the DNA TGTGCCAGCAGCCCAAACGGGGACAGTTTAACCCTTCTCCCCAACGAGCAGTACTTC. This codes for CASSPNGDSLTLLPNEQYF.

This chain links TRBV6-1 with TRBJ1-2, with D unresolved. Trimming took off 2 bases at V and 8 bases at J, with 6 bases between the two ends. The CDR3 is 11 residues long. Germline CDR1 MNHNS, CDR2 SASEGT. The CDR3 reads CASSETGGYTF. For the CDR3, the DNA is TGTGCCAGCAGTGAAACGGGAGGCTACACCTTC.

The chain recombines TRBV19 with TRBJ1-5; TRBD1 aligns across 9 bases. The CDR3 loop spans 15 amino acids. V shed 6 bases and J 6 bases; nucleotides not matched to a gene: 9. The germline V gene encodes CDR1 LNHDA and CDR2 SQIVND (reference sequence). The CDR3 coding sequence is TGTGCCAGTAGCACTCCGGGGACAGGGCCTCAGCCCCAGCATTTT. It codes for CASSTPGTGPQPQHF.

The chain has TRBV9 and TRBJ1-2, with D tentatively TRBD1 (5 bases). The germline V gene encodes CDR1 SGDLS and CDR2 YYNGEE. This CDR3 is 15 amino acids long. V was cut by 4 bases and J by 4 bases, with 17 bases left in between. The DNA of the CDR3 is TGTGCCAGCAGCCCCTCCCGCCAGGGCTTCTATGGCTACACCTTC. This sequence encodes CASSPSRQGFYGYTF. Looking up the rest from reference TRBV9 and TRBJ1-2 gives the full variable domain: DSGVTQTPKHLITATGQRVTLRCSPRSGDLSVYWYQQSLDQGLQFLIQYYNGEERAKGNILERFSAQQFPDLHSELNLSSLELGDSALYFCASSPSRQGFYGYTFGSGTRLTVV.

CDR3: CASSSGQGVQETQYF. CDR3 in DNA: TGTGCCAGCAGTTCTGGACAGGGGGTCCAAGAGACCCAGTACTTC. V is TRBV28 and J is TRBJ2-5, with 10 bases that match TRBD1. CDR1 and CDR2 (germline): MDHEN, SYDVKM. After removal of 4 bases from V and 1 base from J, the junction contained 3 bases not matched to a gene. This CDR3 has 15 residues.

The rearrangement uses TRBV7-9 and TRBJ2-2, with D tentatively TRBD1 (6 bases). V was shortened by 10 bases and J by 5 bases, with 14 bases between the two germline ends. The germline V gene encodes CDR1 SEHNR and CDR2 FQNEAQ (reference sequence). The CDR3 loop spans 13 amino acids. The CDR3 DNA follows: TGTGCCACCTTAGTACAGGGAACCGGGGAGCTGTTTTTT. It codes for CATLVQGTGELFF.

V gene TRBV19 combines with J gene TRBJ1-1; 10 nucleotides agree with TRBD1. The CDR3 totals 14 residues. The trim removed 3 bases at V and 3 bases at J, leaving 1 base unmatched. CDR1 and CDR2 (germline): LNHDA, SQIVND (reference sequence). The CDR3 region is CASSMTGGHTEAFF. In nucleotides, the CDR3 is TGTGCCAGTAGTATGACAGGGGGCCACACTGAAGCTTTCTTT.

The J gene is TRBJ2-5, the V gene TRBV28; D might be TRBD1 (6 bases). V lost 4 bases, J lost 5 bases, and 14 bases lay in between. Germline values: CDR1 MDHEN, CDR2 SYDVKM. This CDR3 region has 14 residues. The DNA of the CDR3 is TGTGCCAGCAGTTCTACAGGGTCAGGTGAGACCCAGTACTTC. As protein: CASSSTGSGETQYF. Looking up the rest from reference TRBV28 and TRBJ2-5 gives the full variable domain: DVKVTQSSRYLVKRTGEKVFLECVQDMDHENMFWYRQDPGLGLRLIYFSYDVKMKEKGDIPEGYSVSREKKERFSLILESASTNQTSMYLCASSSTGSGETQYFGPGTRLLVL.

The chain has TRBV4-1 and TRBJ2-7; 10 nucleotides match TRBD2. Germline V lookup: CDR1 MGHRA, CDR2 YSYEKL. The trim removed 2 bases at V and 3 bases at J, leaving 4 bases unmatched. The CDR3 length is 15 residues. The DNA for the CDR3 is TGCGCCAGCAGCCAACTAGCGGGAGAGTACTACGAGCAGTACTTC. Its protein is CASSQLAGEYYEQYF.

The table lists this clone with a few counts. The chain recombines TRBV7-2 with TRBJ1-6; the match to TRBD1 covers 9 bases. V was pared by 1 base and J by 11 bases, with 6 bases of the junction left unmatched. The CDR3 loop spans 15 amino acids. Germline loops: CDR1 SGHTA, CDR2 FQGNSA. The CDR3 region is CASSLGDRVAPPLHF. CDR3 sequence (DNA): TGTGCCAGCAGCTTAGGGGACAGGGTAGCGCCACCCCTCCACTTT.

This chain connects TRBV27 to TRBJ2-2, with 8 nucleotides matching TRBD2. The CDR3 has 13 residues. With V trimmed by 5 bases and J by 9 bases, 5 bases remained unmatched. CDR1 and CDR2 (germline): MNHEY, SMNVEV (reference sequence). The CDR3 coding sequence is TGTGCCAGCAGTCCTGGACTAGCTTGGGAGCTGTTTTTT. It codes for CASSPGLAWELFF.

The V and J genes are TRBV4-2 and TRBJ2-6; weak D call: TRBD1 (6 bases). The CDR3 runs to 16 residues. The germline V and J ends were trimmed by 4 bases and 4 bases, with 14 bases remaining between them. Germline values: CDR1 LGHNA, CDR2 YNFKEQ. CDR3 amino acids: CASSPTTGLGANVLTF. DNA of the CDR3: TGTGCCAGCAGCCCCACTACAGGGTTAGGGGCCAACGTCCTGACTTTC.

The sample holds a few counts of this clone. V is TRBV28 and J is TRBJ2-5, with TRBD2 as a possible D gene (5 bases). CDR3 size: 14 residues. The germline V gene encodes CDR1 MDHEN and CDR2 SYDVKM. Trimming took off 6 bases at V and 2 bases at J, with 13 bases between the two ends. The CDR3 loop reads CASRTREGQETQYF. Written as DNA, the CDR3 is TGTGCCAGCAGGACACGCGAGGGACAAGAGACCCAGTACTTC.

J is TRBJ2-1 and V is TRBV30; 9 bases align to TRBD1. J was trimmed by 4 bases and V by 2 bases; bases with no gene match: 6. This CDR3 region has 15 residues. Germline CDR1 and CDR2: GTSNPN and SVGIG (reference sequence). CDR3 DNA: TGTGCCTGGAGTCATGGGACAGGGCTTTACAATGAGCAGTTCTTC. Its translation is CAWSHGTGLYNEQFF.

The chain links TRBV19 to TRBJ1-5; D gene unclear. CDR3 length: 17 residues. The germline V gene has CDR1 LNHDA and CDR2 SQIVND (reference sequence). The V end was cut by 5 bases, the J end by 2 bases, with 19 bases between. CDR3 loop: CASSPQTTPLGNQPQHF. CDR3 DNA sequence: TGTGCCAGTAGTCCTCAAACAACCCCCCTAGGCAATCAGCCCCAGCATTTT.

The J gene is TRBJ2-7, the V gene TRBV4-3; D might be TRBD1 (5 bases). This CDR3 comprises 12 residues. V was clipped by 3 bases and J by 7 bases, with 10 bases between them. Looked up from germline, CDR1 is LGHNA and CDR2 is YSLEER. The CDR3 is CASSHQGGEQYF. As DNA, the CDR3 is TGCGCCAGCAGCCACCAGGGTGGGGAGCAGTACTTC.

This rearrangement joins TRBV6-1 to TRBJ1-5; perhaps TRBD1 as D (6 bases). V was cut by 7 bases and J by 0 bases, with 13 bases left in between. This CDR3 has 15 residues. Germline V CDR1 and CDR2: MNHNS, SASEGT. The CDR3 region has the DNA TGTGCCAGCATTATGGACAGCTATAGCAATCAGCCCCAGCATTTT. This codes for CASIMDSYSNQPQHF.

This clone showed up just a few times. The V gene is TRBV28, the J gene TRBJ1-1; D call uncertain. CDR3 length equals 13 residues. The germline V gene encodes CDR1 MDHEN and CDR2 SYDVKM. With 6 bases removed from V and 12 bases from J, the gap between germline ends came to 20 bases. This CDR3 is CASSRTTDLGTFF. CDR3 coding DNA: TGTGCCAGCAGCCGAACCACAGACCTTGGAACTTTCTTT.

The J gene is TRBJ2-5, the V gene TRBV7-3; D call uncertain. This CDR3 is built from 13 residues. Between the trimmed V and J ends, which lost 1 base and 2 bases, there was a span of 5 bases. From germline, CDR1 is SGHTA and CDR2 FQGTGA. CDR3 loop: CASSLMRQETQYF. In nucleotides, the CDR3 is TGTGCCAGCAGCTTAATGCGTCAAGAGACCCAGTACTTC. Full variable domain (remainder filled in from reference TRBV7-3 and TRBJ2-5): GAGVSQTPSNKVTEKGKYVELRCDPISGHTALYWYRQSLGQGPEFLIYFQGTGAADDSGLPNDRFFAVRPEGSVSTLKIQRTERGDSAVYLCASSLMRQETQYFGPGTRLLVL.

The genes are TRBV19 and TRBJ2-5, with 11 bases fitting TRBD2. The germline CDR1 and CDR2 sequences are LNHDA and SQIVND (reference sequence). The CDR3 covers 15 residues. The trim removed 10 bases at V and 1 base at J, leaving 8 bases unmatched. This chain's CDR3 is CATRTSGPLQETQYF. The CDR3 DNA follows: TGTGCCACCAGGACTAGCGGGCCCCTCCAAGAGACCCAGTACTTC.